This T cell receptor (beta chain) was observed in a study of cytomegalovirus exposure and HLA in healthy donors. A word on this clone: Its antigen is undetermined.

With 60 Vbeta and 13 Jbeta primers, the PCR was carried out. TCRdb's table, derived via immunoSEQ multiplex PCR, lists solely in-frame clones and lacks some. The sample has some 190,000 clones, roughly four fifths seen once; the top ten hold about 1.8%. Findings and limits, study-wide: As was reported, the HLA-A and HLA-B alleles of most subjects were accurately predicted from TCR beta sequences. Among the most significant clusters, several appeared linked to common viral pathogens in a later analysis. An assumption of roughly uniform sequencing depth across donors underlay the presence/absence analyses. When a later analysis compared HLA-associated TCR beta chains with equally common others, the HLA-associated chains turned out to be more clonally expanded and to have lower generation probabilities.

This CDR3 is 17 amino acids long. Germline CDR1 SGHVS, CDR2 FQNEAQ. J lost 4 bases, V lost 2 bases, and 7 bases had no gene match. The sample comprised PBMCs. This receptor was identified in a man between 18 and 35 years old in good health and CMV-seronegative. The chain joins TRBV7-8 to TRBJ2-2; 10 bases are a match to TRBD2. This chain's CDR3 is CASSLSASGSGTGELFF. Here the CDR3 DNA reads TGTGCCAGCAGCTTATCGGCTAGCGGGAGTGGCACCGGGGAGCTGTTTTTT. The entire variable domain, with the rest obtained from reference TRBV7-8 and TRBJ2-2, is as follows: GAGVSQSPRYKVAKRGQDVALRCDPISGHVSLFWYQQALGQGPEFLTYFQNEAQLDKSGLPSDRFFAERPEGSVSTLKIQRTQQEDSAVYLCASSLSASGSGTGELFFGEGSRLTVL.